These 6 T cell receptor beta chains were sequenced from one sample in a study of T-cell memory formation after mild COVID-19. TCRdb recomputed calls from the 5' RACE reads with MiXCR, one row per CDR3 protein. The sample shows 400,000 to 550,000 distinct CDR3 sequences, about 23% of them seen only once. Sequences were obtained from PBMCs or a T cell subset sorted from them (not recorded which). The receptors here all came from an adult woman who had mild COVID-19 (a few samples of this study predate the infection). Cell type and time point are not known.

There are a few counts of this clonotype. This rearrangement joins TRBV5-1 to TRBJ2-1; TRBD2 is a possible D gene (5 bases). The germline gives CDR1 SGHRS, CDR2 YFSETQ. The V end lost 4 bases, the J end lost 6 bases, and 14 bases lay between the germline ends. The CDR3 is 14 amino acids. The CDR3 nucleotides read TGCGCCAGCAGCCCCCGTGGCGCGGGCAATGAGCAGTTCTTC. This gives the protein CASSPRGAGNEQFF. The full variable domain, its missing parts supplied by reference TRBV5-1 and TRBJ2-1, is KAGVTQTPRYLIKTRGQQVTLSCSPISGHRSVSWYQQTPGQGLQFLFEYFSETQRNKGNFPGRFSGRQFSNSRSEMNVSTLELGDSALYLCASSPRGAGNEQFFGPGTRLTVL.

The chain recombines TRBV7-9 with TRBJ2-2; D is perhaps TRBD2 (6 bases). Trimming took off 2 bases at V and 0 bases at J, with 16 bases between the two ends. The CDR3 consists of 18 residues. Per the germline V gene, CDR1 is SEHNR and CDR2 is FQNEAQ (reference sequence). The CDR3 loop reads CASSLPWRGAANTGELFF. For the CDR3, the DNA is TGTGCCAGCAGCTTACCCTGGCGGGGCGCAGCGAACACCGGGGAGCTGTTTTTT.

The chain uses TRBV9 and TRBJ2-5; 9 positions match TRBD2. V lost 1 base, J lost 5 bases, and 9 bases stayed unmatched. There are 16 residues in the CDR3. Germline loops: CDR1 SGDLS, CDR2 YYNGEE. CDR3 sequence reads: CASSVSLAGSVETQYF. DNA of the CDR3: TGTGCCAGCAGCGTAAGCCTAGCGGGGAGTGTGGAGACCCAGTACTTC.

This clonotype was seen only a few times. The genes are TRBV29-1 and TRBJ2-3; 8 bases are shared with TRBD2. V shed 7 bases, J shed 0 bases, and the junction held 3 bases outside the gene matches. The CDR3 totals 13 residues. Germline CDR1 is SQVTM and CDR2 is ANQGSEA. The CDR3 DNA is TGCAGCGCAATAGCGGGAAGCACAGATACGCAGTATTTT. Amino acid sequence: CSAIAGSTDTQYF.

This clonotype was counted between two and nine times. The chain combines TRBV5-4 with TRBJ2-1; D is uncertain. Trimming shortened V by 0 bases and J by 5 bases, and 12 bases separated the two germline ends. The V gene's germline CDR1 is SGHNT and CDR2 YYREEE (reference sequence). This CDR3 spans 15 amino acids. Here the CDR3 DNA reads TGTGCCAGCAGCTTGGACTCCCCCCTTAACAATGAGCAGTTCTTC. Its translation is CASSLDSPLNNEQFF.

The rearrangement uses TRBV11-3 and TRBJ2-7; TRBD2 matches at 11 bases. The CDR3 sequence is 18 residues long. Germline V lookup: CDR1 SGHNT, CDR2 YENEEA. The ends lost 4 bases at V and 1 base at J; junction bases unmatched: 12. In nucleotides, the CDR3 is TGTGCCAGCAGCTCTCTTTGGTCGGTAGCGGGAGGGTCCTACGAGCAGTACTTC. This codes for CASSSLWSVAGGSYEQYF.